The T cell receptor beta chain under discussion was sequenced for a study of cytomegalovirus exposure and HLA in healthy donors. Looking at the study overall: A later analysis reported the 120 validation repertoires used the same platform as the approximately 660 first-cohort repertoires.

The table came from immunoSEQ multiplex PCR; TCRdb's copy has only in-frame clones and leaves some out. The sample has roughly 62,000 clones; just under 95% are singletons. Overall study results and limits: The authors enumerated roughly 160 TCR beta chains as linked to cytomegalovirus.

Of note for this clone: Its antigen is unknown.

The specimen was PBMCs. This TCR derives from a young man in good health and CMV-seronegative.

The CDR3, as DNA: TGTGCCAGTAGTTCCTATGGACTAGCGGGAGGGAAGGGCTACGAGCAGTACTTC. Translated: CASSSYGLAGGKGYEQYF. The rearrangement joins TRBV19 to TRBJ2-7; 15 bases match TRBD2. This CDR3 region has 18 residues. Trimming took 5 bases from V and 3 from J; bases not matched to a gene: 11. Per germline, CDR1 LNHDA and CDR2 SQIVND (reference sequence).